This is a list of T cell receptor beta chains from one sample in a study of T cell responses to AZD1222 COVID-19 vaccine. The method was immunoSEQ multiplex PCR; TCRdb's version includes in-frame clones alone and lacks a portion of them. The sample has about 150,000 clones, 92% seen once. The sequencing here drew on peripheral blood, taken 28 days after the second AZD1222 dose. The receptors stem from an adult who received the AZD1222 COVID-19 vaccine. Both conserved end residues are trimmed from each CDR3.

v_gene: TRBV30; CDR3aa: AWSPGNNYGYT
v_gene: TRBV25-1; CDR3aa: ASNQGVGSGANVLT
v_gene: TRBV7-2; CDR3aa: ASSLLGPGTEAF
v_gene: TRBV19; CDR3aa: ASYPGQDLYYGYT
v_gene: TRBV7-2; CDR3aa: ASSLGQRSGNTIY
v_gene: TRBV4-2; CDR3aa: ASSQDLLAGANVLT
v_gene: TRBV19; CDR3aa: ASSMGTGSAGYT
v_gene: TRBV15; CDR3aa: ATSRDNPAGNQPQH
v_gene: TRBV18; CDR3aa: ASSPPVRGRVYNEQF
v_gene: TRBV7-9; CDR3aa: ASTFRRGKNTEAF
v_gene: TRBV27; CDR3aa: ASSLGMNTEAF
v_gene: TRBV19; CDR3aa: ASPLVLAETGELF
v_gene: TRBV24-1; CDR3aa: ATSLGPQETQY
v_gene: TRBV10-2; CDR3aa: ASRENRMNTEAF
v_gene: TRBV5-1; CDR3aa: ASSRQTGVHEQY
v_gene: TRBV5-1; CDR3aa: ASSLSLAGANEQF
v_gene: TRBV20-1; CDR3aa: SASPAGRAADTQY
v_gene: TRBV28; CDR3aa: ASSRQGLAKNIQY
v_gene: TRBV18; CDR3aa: ASSLSGTDYNEQF
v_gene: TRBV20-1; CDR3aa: SAGDRGALH